A selection of T cell receptor beta chains follows, all from one sample in a study of blood T cell repertoires in COVID-19. TCRdb keeps only in-frame clones here, not all; method: immunoSEQ multiplex PCR. The table lists 75,000 or so clones, 70% to 90% of them singletons. The sample consisted of peripheral blood. The receptor set was obtained from a man aged 65-85 years with acute or convalescent COVID-19. The CDR3 runs from the conserved cysteine through the conserved F or W. The D gene is left open where the match is weak. Part of the rows lack a size; the others show once, few, many or a class for expanded clones.

d_call clone_size j_call v_call cdr3_aa cdr3_nt
- - TRBJ1-4 TRBV7-2 CASSLASGYEKLFF TGTGCCAGCAGCTTAGCCTCAGGGTATGAAAAACTGTTTTTT
TRBD1 - TRBJ1-3 TRBV13 CASSPGQGSTIYF TGTGCCAGCAGCCCCGGACAGGGAAGCACCATATATTTT
- - TRBJ2-7 TRBV3-1/TRBV3-2 CASSQGGAYEQYF TGTGCCAGCAGCCAAGGCGGAGCCTACGAGCAGTACTTC
TRBD2 - TRBJ2-1 TRBV2 CASSKLAGGPNEQFF TGTGCCAGCAGTAAATTAGCGGGAGGGCCGAATGAGCAGTTCTTC
- - TRBJ2-7 TRBV7-6 CASSERCVRASEGLYEQYF TGTGCCAGCAGCGAGCGCTGTGTCAGGGCTAGCGAGGGCCTTTACGAGCAGTACTTC
- - TRBJ1-3 TRBV5-1 CASSLGQPSSGNTIYF TGCGCCAGCAGCTTAGGACAACCGTCCTCTGGAAACACCATATATTTT
- once TRBJ2-2 TRBV2 CASSDQGNTGELFF TGTGCCAGCAGTGACCAGGGGAACACCGGGGAGCTGTTTTTT
TRBD1 - TRBJ2-7 TRBV10-2 CASSEGQALLQYF TGCGCCAGCAGTGAGGGACAGGCCCTTCTACAGTACTTC
TRBD1 - TRBJ2-7 TRBV29-1 CSVEDRQGLDEQYF TGCAGCGTTGAAGATCGACAGGGGTTAGACGAGCAGTACTTC
- - TRBJ1-1 TRBV7-2 CASSLAGVNTEAFF TGTGCCAGCAGCTTAGCAGGGGTGAACACTGAAGCTTTCTTT
TRBD2 once TRBJ2-3 TRBV10-1 CASSERVSGMRSDTQYF TGCGCCAGCAGTGAGAGAGTTAGCGGGATGAGGTCCGATACGCAGTATTTT
- - TRBJ2-2 TRBV5-4 CASSPPNTGELFF TGTGCCAGCAGCCCCCCTAACACCGGGGAGCTGTTTTTT
- - TRBJ1-1 TRBV5-1 CASSLAVYTEAFF TGCGCCAGCAGCTTGGCCGTTTACACTGAAGCTTTCTTT
- - TRBJ2-7 TRBV28 CASSLGGSSSYEQYF TGTGCCAGCAGTTTAGGCGGGTCTAGCTCCTACGAGCAGTACTTC